These 32 T cell receptor beta chains share one sample of origin, sequenced in a study of identical twins. TCRdb reprocessed the 5' RACE reads with MiXCR, giving one entry per CDR3 protein. Among hundreds of thousands of distinct CDR3 sequences listed, over 9% were seen once. This same sample was also part of a study on yellow fever vaccine responses in identical twins.

The material sequenced was PBMCs. The receptors here all came from a woman aged 18 to 35 in good health.

This clonotype was found many times. This chain joins TRBV5-4 and TRBJ2-3; tentative D call: TRBD2 (6 bases). The germline V gene has CDR1 SGHNT and CDR2 YYREEE (reference sequence). The CDR3 covers 16 residues. Trimming removed 3 bases from V and 1 base from J, with 15 bases in between. This CDR3 is CASSSGTQAGTDTQYF. CDR3 in DNA: TGTGCCAGCAGCTCCGGGACTCAAGCAGGCACAGATACGCAGTATTTT.

The chain has TRBV12-3 or TRBV12-4 and TRBJ2-7; a possible D gene is TRBD2 (6 bases). This CDR3 has 14 amino acids. Trimming took 4 bases from V and 1 from J, leaving 11 bases between them. CDR3 sequence: CASSSGVGSYEQYV. CDR3 bases: TGTGCCAGCAGTTCGGGGGTGGGGTCCTACGAGCAGTACGTC.

This CDR3 reads CSARPGWDTQYF. CDR3 sequence (DNA): TGCAGTGCTAGACCAGGGTGGGATACGCAGTATTTT. The chain recombines TRBV20-1 with TRBJ2-3; tentative D call: TRBD1 (5 bases). The germline CDR1 and CDR2 sequences are DFQATT and SNEGSKA (reference sequence). V was pared by 2 bases and J by 6 bases, with 9 bases between. The CDR3 loop spans 12 amino acids.

This sequence joins TRBV12-3 or TRBV12-4 and TRBJ2-7; D is tentatively TRBD1 or TRBD2 (5 bases each). Trimming shortened V by 2 bases and J by 2 bases, and 13 bases separated the two germline ends. The CDR3 extends over 15 amino acids. DNA of the CDR3: TGTGCCAGCAGTTTACGGGGCTGGGGAACCTACGAGCAGTACTTC. Translated, it gives CASSLRGWGTYEQYF.

The chain carries TRBV20-1 and TRBJ1-6; the match to TRBD1 covers 7 bases. The V gene end was trimmed by 2 bases and the J gene end by 9 bases; junction bases not matched to a gene: 10. This CDR3 comprises 15 residues. Germline assignment: CDR1 DFQATT and CDR2 SNEGSKA (reference sequence). CDR3 in DNA: TGCAGTGCTAGACGGACCGACAGGGTTGGTTCACCCCTCCACTTT. This gives the protein CSARRTDRVGSPLHF.

Only a few counts were recorded for this clonotype. J is TRBJ1-1 and V is TRBV2; 10 positions match TRBD1. CDR1 is SNHLY and CDR2 is FYNNEI in the germline V gene. The V and J ends lost 7 bases and 4 bases, in that order; junction bases with no gene match: 6. The CDR3 covers 14 residues. As DNA, the CDR3 is TGTGCCAGCACTGACAGGACAGGGGGCACTGAAGCTTTCTTT. Its protein product is CASTDRTGGTEAFF.

In this sample, this clonotype turned up many times. The genes are TRBV7-9 and TRBJ1-1; D might be TRBD1 (6 bases). The germline CDR1 and CDR2 sequences are SEHNR and FQNEAQ (reference sequence). The CDR3 totals 13 residues. The V gene lost 3 bases and the J gene lost 4 bases, with 9 bases spanning the gap. CDR3 sequence (DNA): TGTGCCAGCAGCTTTGGACAGACCACTGAAGCTTTCTTT. This codes for CASSFGQTTEAFF.

This clonotype has a handful of counts. The chain combines TRBV5-6 with TRBJ1-4; D gene uncertain. Germline loops: CDR1 SGHDT, CDR2 YYEEEE. V lost 4 bases and J lost 5, with 12 bases in between. The CDR3 totals 14 residues. CDR3 amino acids: CASSPSRANEKLFF. The CDR3 DNA follows: TGTGCCAGCAGCCCCTCACGGGCCAATGAAAAACTGTTTTTT.

The rearrangement links TRBV24-1 to TRBJ2-5, with TRBD2 matching 7 bases. This CDR3 is 16 amino acids long. J lost 7 bases, V lost 4 bases, and 14 bases had no gene match. CDR1 KGHDR and CDR2 SFDVKD come from the germline V gene. The CDR3, as DNA: TGTGCCACCAGTGACTATGACCCGGACTCGGGGGGGACCCAGTACTTC. Its protein is CATSDYDPDSGGTQYF.

This clonotype has a handful of counts. V and J are TRBV9 and TRBJ2-1, with 8 bases aligning to TRBD2. Losses at the gene ends were 6 bases for V and 5 bases for J; bases not matched to a gene: 16. This CDR3 region has 17 residues. Germline V gene lookup returns CDR1 SGDLS and CDR2 YYNGEE. The CDR3 DNA follows: TGTGCCAGCAATAGGGGCGGGACTAGTTCCCCACACAATGAGCAGTTCTTC. It translates to CASNRGGTSSPHNEQFF.

This clonotype was counted a few times. V gene TRBV7-9 combines with J gene TRBJ2-1; TRBD2 aligns across 9 bases. The CDR3 sequence is 15 residues long. Germline V CDR1 and CDR2: SEHNR, FQNEAQ (reference sequence). V lost 4 bases and J lost 4; bases outside the gene matches: 5. The CDR3 DNA sequence: TGTGCCAGCAGCTCAGGACTAGCGAATTACAATGAGCAGTTCTTC. It yields the protein CASSSGLANYNEQFF.

Many counts were recorded for this clonotype. The chain couples TRBV7-9 to TRBJ1-5; 9 positions agree with TRBD1. This CDR3 has 15 amino acids. Trimming removed 5 bases from V and 3 bases from J; junction bases left unmatched: 5. Germline CDR1 and CDR2: SEHNR and FQNEAQ (reference sequence). The CDR3 nucleotides are TGTGCCAGCAGCCCAGGGACAGGGCACAATCAGCCCCAGCATTTT. It translates to CASSPGTGHNQPQHF.

V and J are TRBV10-3 and TRBJ2-3; TRBD1 aligns across 9 bases. The germline V gene encodes CDR1 ENHRY and CDR2 SYGVKD. The CDR3 is made up of 16 amino acids. Germline trimming cut 3 bases from V and 0 bases from J; bases unmatched to any gene: 4. The CDR3 DNA is TGTGCCATCAGTGATGGGACAGGGACTAGCACAGATACGCAGTATTTT. This codes for CAISDGTGTSTDTQYF.

This chain uses TRBV5-1 with TRBJ2-1; no reliable D call. The CDR3 has 11 amino acids. Trimming cost V 4 bases and J 7 bases, with 6 bases left between them. CDR1 SGHRS and CDR2 YFSETQ come from the germline V gene. The CDR3 is CASSDGNEQFF. CDR3 bases: TGCGCCAGCAGCGACGGAAATGAGCAGTTCTTC.

V and J are TRBV5-6 and TRBJ1-1; D possibly corresponds to TRBD1 (5 bases). The CDR3 consists of 16 residues. V lost 3 bases to trimming and J lost 7 bases, with 22 bases between them. Germline V gives CDR1 SGHDT, CDR2 YYEEEE. The CDR3 protein is CASSCPSMGLGSEAFF. The CDR3 DNA is TGTGCCAGCAGCTGCCCCTCCATGGGGCTCGGGAGTGAAGCTTTCTTT.

This chain uses TRBV6-2 or TRBV6-3 with TRBJ1-2, with TRBD1 identical over 9 bases. The CDR3 has 14 amino acids. Germline V gene data show CDR1 as MNHEY and CDR2 as SVGEGT. V dropped 5 bases and J dropped 5; count of bases not matched to a gene: 6. DNA of the CDR3: TGTGCCAGCAGTACCGGGACAGGGAGATATGGCTACACCTTC. Its protein is CASSTGTGRYGYTF.

This clonotype was counted ten times or more. The genes are TRBV28 and TRBJ2-7, with D possibly TRBD1 on 5 matching bases. Trimming took 6 bases from V and 0 from J, leaving 15 bases between them. Germline V gives CDR1 MDHEN, CDR2 SYDVKM. This CDR3 is built from 15 residues. CDR3 protein: CASRPRGASSYEQYF. CDR3 DNA sequence: TGTGCCAGCAGGCCTAGGGGCGCAAGCTCCTACGAGCAGTACTTC. Full variable domain (rest looked up from reference TRBV28 and TRBJ2-7): DVKVTQSSRYLVKRTGEKVFLECVQDMDHENMFWYRQDPGLGLRLIYFSYDVKMKEKGDIPEGYSVSREKKERFSLILESASTNQTSMYLCASRPRGASSYEQYFGPGTRLTVT.

The CDR3 sequence is CASSDRENLYEAFF. DNA of the CDR3: TGCGCCAGCAGTGATCGTGAAAACCTGTATGAAGCTTTCTTT. The chain carries TRBV10-1 and TRBJ1-1; D gene uncertain. This CDR3 has 14 residues. The V gene lost 3 bases and the J gene lost 7 bases, with 15 bases spanning the gap. Per germline, CDR1 WNHNN and CDR2 SYGVQD (reference sequence).

This clonotype was observed at least ten times. The rearrangement links TRBV12-3 or TRBV12-4 to TRBJ1-3; unclear D gene. This CDR3 is built from 15 residues. Trimming pared 3 bases from V and 0 bases from J, leaving 9 bases between. The DNA for the CDR3 is TGTGCCAGCAGTTTGGGCTTAAGCTCTGGAAACACCATATATTTT. It translates to CASSLGLSSGNTIYF.

This clonotype has more than one count but fewer than ten. This chain joins TRBV27 and TRBJ2-1, with D perhaps TRBD2 (6 bases). The germline gives CDR1 MNHEY, CDR2 SMNVEV (reference sequence). This CDR3 has 14 residues. The V end was cut by 0 bases, the J end by 12 bases, with 15 bases between. The CDR3, as DNA: TGTGCCAGCAGTTTATCCGGGGGATTCAGGGTGCAGTTCTTC. Its translation is CASSLSGGFRVQFF.

This clonotype was seen more than once but under ten times. The gene calls are TRBV3-1 and TRBJ2-1; D is ambiguous. Per germline, CDR1 LGHDT and CDR2 YNNKEL (reference sequence). This CDR3 has 15 amino acids. V was trimmed by 4 bases and J by 2 bases, leaving 12 bases between them. For the CDR3, the DNA is TGTGCCAGCAGCCCGATGAGCTCTCCCTACAATGAGCAGTTCTTC. Amino acids: CASSPMSSPYNEQFF.

This clonotype has at least ten counts. The J gene is TRBJ1-1, the V gene TRBV20-1, with 11 bases lining up with TRBD1. The germline CDR1 and CDR2 sequences are DFQATT and SNEGSKA (reference sequence). There are 14 residues in the CDR3. V was pared by 3 bases and J by 4 bases, with 4 bases of the junction left unmatched. This CDR3 reads CSARDRGRGTEAFF. In nucleotides, the CDR3 is TGCAGTGCTAGGGACAGGGGGCGCGGCACTGAAGCTTTCTTT.

This clonotype was seen a handful of times. The rearrangement uses TRBV10-3 and TRBJ1-4; possibly TRBD1 for D (6 bases). This CDR3 comprises 16 residues. Germline V lookup: CDR1 ENHRY, CDR2 SYGVKD. The V gene lost 3 bases and the J gene lost 2 bases, with 13 bases spanning the gap. The CDR3 sequence: CAISDGKGETNEKLFF. The CDR3 DNA reads TGTGCCATCAGTGACGGGAAGGGGGAGACTAATGAAAAACTGTTTTTT.

The V call is TRBV6-1, the J call TRBJ2-2; no reliable D call. CDR3 size: 13 residues. Trimming pared 5 bases from V and 3 bases from J, leaving 7 bases between. Germline-derived CDR1 and CDR2 are MNHNS and SASEGT. This CDR3 reads CASSTFYTGELFF. The CDR3 coding sequence is TGTGCCAGCAGTACCTTTTACACCGGGGAGCTGTTTTTT.

In its sample, this clonotype was seen many times. A junction boundary mismatches the germline segment, possibly from a read error. The gene calls are TRBV7-3 and TRBJ2-5; D is uncertain. The CDR3 has 13 residues. Germline V gene sequence: CDR1 SGHTA, CDR2 FQGTGA. CDR3 residues: CASSITIFETQYF. CDR3 DNA: TGTGCCAGCAGCATAACGATCTTTGAGACCCAGTACTTC.

This clonotype was found many times. The J gene is TRBJ1-5, the V gene TRBV12-3 or TRBV12-4; unclear D gene. Trimming removed 6 bases from V and 0 bases from J, with 6 bases in between. The CDR3 has 13 residues. In DNA, the CDR3 is TGTGCCAGCAGGCAGACTAGCAATCAGCCCCAGCATTTT. It encodes CASRQTSNQPQHF.

This clonotype was seen only a few times. The rearrangement joins TRBV6-1 to TRBJ2-7, with 10 bases fitting TRBD2. The trim removed 5 bases at V and 3 bases at J, leaving 7 bases unmatched. The CDR3 has 15 amino acids. The V gene's germline CDR1 is MNHNS and CDR2 SASEGT. This CDR3 reads CASSTGLADFYEQYF. CDR3 nucleotide sequence: TGTGCCAGCAGTACCGGACTAGCGGATTTCTACGAGCAGTACTTC.

The chain links TRBV28 to TRBJ2-2; 7 nucleotides agree with TRBD2. Germline CDR1 reads MDHEN; CDR2 reads SYDVKM. The V segment lost 6 bases and the J segment 4 bases; nucleotides outside the gene matches: 11. This CDR3 comprises 16 residues. The CDR3 nucleotides are TGTGCCAGCAGCTCCCCCCGGACTAGTGGCACCGGGGAGCTGTTTTTT. Its translation is CASSSPRTSGTGELFF.

The rearrangement joins TRBV20-1 to TRBJ1-3, with D possibly matching TRBD1 (6 bases). V lost 0 bases, J lost 0 bases, and 12 bases lay in between. The germline CDR1 and CDR2 sequences are DFQATT and SNEGSKA (reference sequence). The CDR3 totals 16 residues. CDR3 nucleotides: TGCAGTGCTAGAGATCGGGGGCCTAGCTCTGGAAACACCATATATTTT. Its translation: CSARDRGPSSGNTIYF.

Many counts were recorded for this clonotype. This sequence joins TRBV7-9 and TRBJ2-3; the D is unclear. The end of the DNA fits TRBJ2-5 better, so the J call may be wrong. The CDR3 runs 11 residues. Germline lookup yields CDR1 SEHNR and CDR2 FQNEAQ (reference sequence). The CDR3 sequence is CASSLLDTQYF. The CDR3, as DNA: TGTGCCAGCAGTTTATTGGACACCCAGTACTTC.

This clonotype was seen more than once but under ten times. The V gene is TRBV5-6, the J gene TRBJ2-1; a weak D match, TRBD1 (5 bases). Per germline, CDR1 SGHDT and CDR2 YYEEEE. The CDR3 has 15 residues. With 4 bases removed from V and 5 bases from J, the gap between germline ends came to 16 bases. CDR3 bases: TGTGCCAGCAGCCGAGACAGCTTATACGACAATGAGCAGTTCTTC. As protein: CASSRDSLYDNEQFF.

This rearrangement joins TRBV20-1 to TRBJ2-1; weak D call: TRBD1 (6 bases). CDR1 is DFQATT and CDR2 is SNEGSKA in the germline V gene (reference sequence). The CDR3 contains 15 residues. V lost 5 bases to trimming and J lost 4 bases, with 18 bases between them. The CDR3 region has the DNA TGCAGTGCTGGACCCGGGACACTTGAGTACAATGAGCAGTTCTTC. Translating gives CSAGPGTLEYNEQFF.